This T cell receptor beta chain was sequenced for a study of spatial heterogeneity in lung cancer. The overall study: The follow-up PBMC samples were sequenced whenever they were available. The median time to follow-up was 2 to 3 years after resection. There were, on average, more than ten raw-read appearances for each unique TCR and UMI combination.

About this clonotype: This may be a read error: a much more frequent sequence differs by one nucleotide.

Time point here: blood at routine non-recurrence follow-up after resection. Carried by each TCR cDNA molecule was a unique molecular identifier. TCRdb re-called the 5' RACE reads with MiXCR, one entry per CDR3 protein. The sample shows about 94,000 distinct CDR3 sequences, just under 20% of them seen only once. The sequenced sample was PBMCs, obtained at follow-up. This clonotype originated in a male donor with early-stage non-small cell lung cancer.

The chain's CDR3 is CASSLSGLPQYF. For the CDR3, the DNA is TGTGCCAGCAGCTTATCGGGGTTGCCGCAGTACTTC. The chain is built from TRBV11-2 and TRBJ2-1, with D perhaps TRBD2 (5 bases). The J call may be mistaken, given a closer DNA end match to TRBJ2-7. The CDR3 extends over 12 amino acids. The germline V gene has CDR1 SGHAT and CDR2 FQNNGV.